What follows are 4 T cell receptor beta chains derived from one specimen sequenced in a study of blood T cell repertoires in COVID-19. Clones were read by immunoSEQ multiplex PCR, and TCRdb kept only the in-frame ones, dropping some. This sample has some 150,000 clones, with 65% to 85% found just once. Sequenced material: peripheral blood. The receptors stem from a human donor with acute or convalescent COVID-19. The donor label of this sample is uncertain.

The chain uses TRBV3-1 (or the pseudogene TRBV3-2) and TRBJ1-6, with 7 bases that match TRBD1. The junction had 6 bases not matched to a gene; V was cut back by 4 bases and J by 9 bases. This CDR3 contains 14 residues. Germline V gene sequence: CDR1 LGHDT, CDR2 YNNKEL (reference sequence). As DNA, the CDR3 is TGTGCCAGCAGCCCCCATCCAGGGGGTTCACCCCTCCACTTT. Residues: CASSPHPGGSPLHF.

The rearrangement links TRBV19 to TRBJ2-7; 11 nucleotides line up with TRBD1. CDR3 length equals 15 residues. The V gene end was trimmed by 3 bases and the J gene end by 7 bases; junction bases not matched to a gene: 8. Germline-derived CDR1 and CDR2 are LNHDA and SQIVND (reference sequence). In DNA form, the CDR3 reads TGTGCCAGTAGTATTCAAGGACAGGGGGCCAATGAGCAGTACTTC. Translated, it gives CASSIQGQGANEQYF.

The chain recombines TRBV29-1 with TRBJ2-7; the match to TRBD1 covers 12 bases. V lost 8 bases and J lost 2; bases outside the gene matches: 4. This CDR3 spans 13 amino acids. Germline CDR1 SQVTM, CDR2 ANQGSEA. The CDR3 nucleotides read TGCAGCACGGGGACAGGGGGCACCTACGAGCAGTACTTC. This gives the protein CSTGTGGTYEQYF.

The chain combines TRBV18 with TRBJ2-7, with D perhaps TRBD1 (7 bases). Germline V gene sequence: CDR1 KGHSH, CDR2 LQKENI. V lost 1 base and J 5 bases, leaving 18 bases between the germline ends. This CDR3 has 16 amino acids. This CDR3 is CASSPRVRQGEDEQYF. CDR3 bases: TGTGCCAGCTCACCACGAGTTAGGCAGGGGGAGGACGAGCAGTACTTC.